A selection of T cell receptor beta chains follows, all from one sample in a study of T cells in Graves' hyperthyroidism and ophthalmopathy. TCRdb re-called the multiplex PCR reads through MiXCR, storing one row per CDR3 protein. In the table there are fewer than 500,000 distinct CDR3 sequences, roughly 14% of which are singletons. What was sequenced was blood. Source of these receptors: a man in his thirties or forties with Graves' hyperthyroidism that later progressed to Graves' ophthalmopathy. CDR3s include the opening cysteine and the closing phenylalanine or tryptophan. D genes are given only for firm matches. A clone size is listed for some rows: how often the clone was seen (once, few, many), or a class if it is expanded.

j_gene	abundance	v_gene	d_gene	CDR3nt	CDR3aa
TRBJ1-2	NA	TRBV10-2	TRBD1	TGCGCCAGCAGTGAGTCTGCAGGGGGCTTTGGCTACACCTTC	CASSESAGGFGYTF
TRBJ2-5	few	TRBV6-1	NA	TGTGCCAGCAGTGAAGGCTTGAGAGAGACCCAGTACTTC	CASSEGLRETQYF
TRBJ2-1	NA	TRBV19	NA	TGTGCCAGTAGTATAGCGTGGAGGATCTCCTACAATGAGCAGTTCTTC	CASSIAWRISYNEQFF
TRBJ2-4	few	TRBV7-2	TRBD1	TGTGCCAGCAGCTTGACAGGGGGCGTTTTCGATAAAGCCAAAAACATTCAGTACTTC	CASSLTGGVFDKAKNIQYF
TRBJ2-4	many	TRBV15	NA	TGTGCCACCAGCAGAGCCGCCGTAGCCAAAAACATTCAGTACTTC	CATSRAAVAKNIQYF
TRBJ1-1	many	TRBV28	NA	TGTGCCACCGGGCTGGGCACTGAAGCTTTCTTT	CATGLGTEAFF
TRBJ2-1	many	TRBV15	NA	TGTGCCACCAGCCCGCGTGGTTACAATGAGCAGTTCTTC	CATSPRGYNEQFF
TRBJ2-1	NA	TRBV19	NA	TGTGCCAGTAGTGGCGGGAAAAACTACAATGAGCAGTTCTTC	CASSGGKNYNEQFF
TRBJ2-1	NA	TRBV5-1	NA	TGCGCCAGCAGCTTGGGTAGCGGTGCCGGGGGTGAGCAGTTCTTC	CASSLGSGAGGEQFF
TRBJ2-7	many	TRBV24-1	TRBD2	TGTGCCACCAGTGATCTAACCGGGAGGCCCTACGAGCAGTACTTC	CATSDLTGRPYEQYF
TRBJ1-4	NA	TRBV6-5	TRBD1	TGTGCCAGCAGTTTGGACAGGGGGCAGAATGAAAAACTGTTTTTT	CASSLDRGQNEKLFF
TRBJ2-2	NA	TRBV28	NA	TGTGCCAGCAGGAGCGGCCGAACGACCGGGGAGCTGTTTTTT	CASRSGRTTGELFF
TRBJ1-4	NA	TRBV29-1	NA	TGCAGCGTATGTTTTGGGGGCGATGAAAAACTGTTTTTT	CSVCFGGDEKLFF
TRBJ2-6	NA	TRBV5-1	NA	TGCGCCAGCAGCCCCGTTAGCTCTGGGGCCAACGTCCTGACTTTC	CASSPVSSGANVLTF
TRBJ1-5	many	TRBV27	NA	TGTGCCAGCAGTTTACACCTGCATCAGCCCCAGCATTTT	CASSLHLHQPQHF
TRBJ1-4	NA	TRBV19	TRBD1	TGTGCCACTGTGGGCAGGGGGCCAGGTTTTAATGAAAAACTGTTTTTT	CATVGRGPGFNEKLFF
TRBJ2-1	NA	TRBV4-1	NA	TGCGCCAGCAGCCAAGAGAGCCAGAGGAACAATGAGCAGTTCTTC	CASSQESQRNNEQFF
TRBJ2-4	few	TRBV6-5	NA	TGTGCCAGCAGTTACTCCCCCGCCCAATGGGCCAAAAACATTCAGTACTTC	CASSYSPAQWAKNIQYF
TRBJ2-4	many	TRBV20-1	TRBD1	TGCAGTGCTAGAGATCGGGGACAGAAGAACATTCAGTACTTC	CSARDRGQKNIQYF
TRBJ2-3	many	TRBV11-2	NA	TGTGCCAGCAGCTTAGGGACGGGGAGGTCTGGAGATACGCAGTATTTT	CASSLGTGRSGDTQYF
TRBJ2-5	NA	TRBV4-1	TRBD2	TGCGCCAGCAGCCAAGATGGGGTAGCGGGGGGCGGACAAGAGACCCAGTACTTC	CASSQDGVAGGGQETQYF
TRBJ1-6	NA	TRBV20-1	TRBD1	TGCAGTGCTAGGGACAGGGCTAGGGGATGGGCACCCCTCCACTTT	CSARDRARGWAPLHF
TRBJ2-5	many	TRBV6-5	NA	TGTGCCAGCAGTTACTCGATGGGATTTCAAGAGACCCAGTACTTC	CASSYSMGFQETQYF
TRBJ1-5	many	TRBV19	TRBD1	TGTGCCAGTACCGGGGACAGGGACCGCAATCAGCCCCAGCATTTT	CASTGDRDRNQPQHF
TRBJ2-1	many	TRBV20-1	NA	TGCAGTGCTAGATCTGGGACTCTGATATACAATGAGCAGTTCTTC	CSARSGTLIYNEQFF
TRBJ1-1	few	TRBV18	TRBD1	TGTGCCAGCTCACCACCCTGGACAGGGGTTTTCACTGAAGCTTTCTTT	CASSPPWTGVFTEAFF
TRBJ1-2	few	TRBV29-1	NA	TGCAGCGTTGAAGATCAATTTCGGTCGGGGGTAGGAGGCTATGGCTACACCTTC	CSVEDQFRSGVGGYGYTF
TRBJ1-2	many	TRBV28	NA	TGTGCCAGCAGCTCCAGATGGGGACGGTTCTATGGCTACACCTTC	CASSSRWGRFYGYTF
TRBJ2-7	many	TRBV6-2/TRBV6-3	NA	TGTGCCAGCAGTTACTCTCGGAGGAACGAGCAGTACTTC	CASSYSRRNEQYF
TRBJ1-1	many	TRBV20-1	NA	TGCAGTGCCAGTTCCTCCGCCGAAGCTTTCTTT	CSASSSAEAFF
TRBJ2-1	few	TRBV19	TRBD2	TGTGCCAGTAGTACTCGGACTAGCGGGGGTACAAATGAGCAGTTCTTC	CASSTRTSGGTNEQFF
TRBJ1-1	many	TRBV3-1	NA	TGTGCCAGCAGCCAAGGGACATGGACTGAAGCTTTCTTT	CASSQGTWTEAFF
TRBJ2-1	few	TRBV27	TRBD1	TGTGCCAGCAGCCGGGACAGGGGGCGATATGAGCAGTTCTTC	CASSRDRGRYEQFF
TRBJ1-6	many	TRBV7-9	NA	TGTGCCAGCAGCTTTAACCGTGAAAGTTCACCCCTCCACTTT	CASSFNRESSPLHF
TRBJ2-1	many	TRBV18	NA	TGTGCCAGCTCACCACAGACAGAGTACAATGAGCAGTTCTTC	CASSPQTEYNEQFF
TRBJ2-4	NA	TRBV4-1	NA	TGCGCCAGCAGCCAAGACTCGGCGGCTCCTGCCAAAAACATTCAGTACTTC	CASSQDSAAPAKNIQYF
TRBJ2-2	many	TRBV6-1	NA	TGTGCCAGCAGTCGGACGCCATCCGGGGAGCTGTTTTTT	CASSRTPSGELFF
TRBJ1-5	NA	TRBV19	NA	TGTGCCAGTAGTATAGCCCGGAGCCCTCGGGGCAATCAGCCCCAGCCTTTT	CASSIARSPRGNQPQPF
TRBJ1-2	NA	TRBV12-3/TRBV12-4	TRBD1	TGTGCCAGCAGTCGGCAGGGGGCGAACTGTGGCTACACCTTC	CASSRQGANCGYTF
TRBJ2-3	NA	TRBV6-9	NA	TGTGCCAGCAGTTGGGGCGGAAACACAGATACGCAGTATTTT	CASSWGGNTDTQYF
TRBJ2-3	NA	TRBV12-3/TRBV12-4	TRBD2	TGTGCCAGCAGTCGGACTAGCGGGGGGTTTACAGATACGCAGTATTTT	CASSRTSGGFTDTQYF
TRBJ2-3	NA	TRBV6-5	NA	TGTGCCAGCAGTTACTCGGGGGGTCCCTGGGGAGATACGCAGTATTTT	CASSYSGGPWGDTQYF
TRBJ1-5	many	TRBV7-9	NA	TGTGCCAGCAGCCAAAACACAGGGAGAAATCAGCCCCAGCATTTT	CASSQNTGRNQPQHF
TRBJ2-2	many	TRBV7-9	TRBD1	TGTGCCAGCACCACCGGGACAGCGAACACCGGGGAGCTGTTTTTT	CASTTGTANTGELFF
TRBJ1-5	many	TRBV12-5	NA	TGTGCTAGTGGTTTGGCTCAGGGCGATTATAGCAATCAGCCCCAGCATTTT	CASGLAQGDYSNQPQHF
TRBJ2-2	NA	TRBV7-7	NA	TGTGCTAGCAGCTTGGCAGTGCGGACCGGGGAGCTGTTTTTT	CASSLAVRTGELFF
TRBJ1-5	few	TRBV7-6	NA	TGTGCCAGCAGCTCCGTAATGAATCAGCCCCAGCATTTT	CASSSVMNQPQHF
TRBJ2-1	many	TRBV5-1	TRBD1	TGCGCCAGCAGCTTGGCCGTGACAGGGGTCCACAATGAGCAGTTCTTC	CASSLAVTGVHNEQFF
TRBJ2-5	many	TRBV7-9	NA	TGTGCCAGCAGCCCCCGGGTGTCGTTTCGCCAAGAGACCCAGTACTTC	CASSPRVSFRQETQYF